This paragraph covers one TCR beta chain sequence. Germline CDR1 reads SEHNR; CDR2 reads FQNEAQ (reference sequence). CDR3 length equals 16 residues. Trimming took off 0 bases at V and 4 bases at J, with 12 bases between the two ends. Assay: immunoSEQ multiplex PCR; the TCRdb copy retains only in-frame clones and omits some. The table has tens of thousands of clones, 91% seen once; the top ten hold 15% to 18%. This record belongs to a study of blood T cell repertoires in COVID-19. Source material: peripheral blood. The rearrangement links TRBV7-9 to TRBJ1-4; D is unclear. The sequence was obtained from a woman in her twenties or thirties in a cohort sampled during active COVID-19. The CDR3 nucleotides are TGTGCCAGCAGCTTAGCGGAAGGAGCTATTAATGAAAAACTGTTTTTT. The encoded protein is CASSLAEGAINEKLFF. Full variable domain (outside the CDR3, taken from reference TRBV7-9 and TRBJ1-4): DTGVSQNPRHKITKRGQNVTFRCDPISEHNRLYWYRQTLGQGPEFLTYFQNEAQLEKSRLLSDRFSAERPKGSFSTLEIQRTEQGDSAMYLCASSLAEGAINEKLFFGSGTQLSVL.